A selection of T cell receptor beta chains follows, all from one sample in a study of blood T cells in healthy people across ages. TCRdb used MiXCR to reprocess the 5' RACE reads, holding one entry per CDR3 protein. Altogether over 950,000 distinct CDR3 sequences are present, approximately 38% being singletons, with the ten largest covering around 12%. The sample was blood. These receptors came from a man between 18 and 35 years old in good health. Each CDR3 is given without its conserved first and last residue. Fields, in order: clone size, CDR3 length, D gene, V gene, CDR3 protein. D genes are given only for firm matches. Some rows have no size entry. The others give once, few or many, or a class for an expanded clone.

abundance: -
len: 13
d_gene: -
v_gene: TRBV29-1
CDR3aa: SVEDRGAHPDTQY

abundance: -
len: 11
d_gene: -
v_gene: TRBV30
CDR3aa: AWSAFEGNEQY

abundance: -
len: 14
d_gene: -
v_gene: TRBV20-1
CDR3aa: SARDSSAGLFYGYT

abundance: -
len: 11
d_gene: -
v_gene: TRBV6-6
CDR3aa: ASSLEQGAEAF

abundance: -
len: 12
d_gene: TRBD1
v_gene: TRBV10-3
CDR3aa: AISEDRVNSPLH

abundance: -
len: 15
d_gene: TRBD2
v_gene: TRBV7-8
CDR3aa: ASSLTGRGLSYNEQF

abundance: few
len: 12
d_gene: -
v_gene: TRBV20-1
CDR3aa: SAARQRANYGYT

abundance: -
len: 14
d_gene: -
v_gene: TRBV5-1
CDR3aa: ASSFNSRGEGEKLF

abundance: once
len: 12
d_gene: TRBD1
v_gene: TRBV6-5
CDR3aa: ASGDRGFDYGYT

abundance: -
len: 11
d_gene: -
v_gene: TRBV7-9
CDR3aa: ASSPYRSYEQY

abundance: few
len: 12
d_gene: -
v_gene: TRBV5-8
CDR3aa: ASSLDSPSRPQH

abundance: few
len: 12
d_gene: -
v_gene: TRBV20-1
CDR3aa: SVTRGGANEKLF

abundance: few
len: 17
d_gene: -
v_gene: TRBV6-5
CDR3aa: ASSYLSGTASSGANVLT

abundance: few
len: 18
d_gene: -
v_gene: TRBV6-2/TRBV6-3
CDR3aa: ASSYRGGASQALYTGELF

abundance: -
len: 10
d_gene: -
v_gene: TRBV6-5
CDR3aa: ASQSEGGRAF

abundance: few
len: 13
d_gene: TRBD1
v_gene: TRBV7-9
CDR3aa: ASSSFGQGVEGYT

abundance: -
len: 16
d_gene: -
v_gene: TRBV6-5
CDR3aa: ASSYSNWRTAIYNEQF

abundance: -
len: 11
d_gene: -
v_gene: TRBV11-2
CDR3aa: ASSLGAGGKLF

abundance: few
len: 13
d_gene: TRBD1
v_gene: TRBV12-3/TRBV12-4
CDR3aa: ASSADRVGTDTQY

abundance: -
len: 12
d_gene: -
v_gene: TRBV4-3
CDR3aa: ASSQGGGGNGYT

abundance: -
len: 9
d_gene: -
v_gene: TRBV28
CDR3aa: AGSGRGELF

abundance: -
len: 12
d_gene: TRBD1
v_gene: TRBV6-5
CDR3aa: ASSRDSVTGGQY

abundance: few
len: 14
d_gene: -
v_gene: TRBV2
CDR3aa: ASSETTRDDWYGYT

abundance: -
len: 12
d_gene: -
v_gene: TRBV4-1
CDR3aa: ASTIDGRVGELF